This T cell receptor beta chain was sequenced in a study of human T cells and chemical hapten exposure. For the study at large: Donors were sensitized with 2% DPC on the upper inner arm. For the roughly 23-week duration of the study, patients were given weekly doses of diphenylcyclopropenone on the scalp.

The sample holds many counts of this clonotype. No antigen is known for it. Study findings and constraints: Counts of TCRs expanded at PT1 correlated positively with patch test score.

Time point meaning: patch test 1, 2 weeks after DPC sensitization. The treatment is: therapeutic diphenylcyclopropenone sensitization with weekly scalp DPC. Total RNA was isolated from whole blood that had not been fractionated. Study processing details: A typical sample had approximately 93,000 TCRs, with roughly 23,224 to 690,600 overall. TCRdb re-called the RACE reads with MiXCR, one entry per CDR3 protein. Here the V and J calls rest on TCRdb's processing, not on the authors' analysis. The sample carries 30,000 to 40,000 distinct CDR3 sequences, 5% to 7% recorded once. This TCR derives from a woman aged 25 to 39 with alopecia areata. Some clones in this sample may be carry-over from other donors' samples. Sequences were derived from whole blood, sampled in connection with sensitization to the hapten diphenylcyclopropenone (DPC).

The CDR3 DNA follows: TGCAGCGTCTTGACACGGCGTGGGACTAGCGGGGTAATGTACAATGAGCAGTTCTTC. It is translated as CSVLTRRGTSGVMYNEQFF. The gene calls are TRBV29-1 and TRBJ2-1; 13 bases are a match to TRBD2. The germline CDR1 and CDR2 sequences are SQVTM and ANQGSEA. The CDR3 covers 19 residues. V shed 6 bases, J shed 4 bases, and the junction held 18 bases outside the gene matches.